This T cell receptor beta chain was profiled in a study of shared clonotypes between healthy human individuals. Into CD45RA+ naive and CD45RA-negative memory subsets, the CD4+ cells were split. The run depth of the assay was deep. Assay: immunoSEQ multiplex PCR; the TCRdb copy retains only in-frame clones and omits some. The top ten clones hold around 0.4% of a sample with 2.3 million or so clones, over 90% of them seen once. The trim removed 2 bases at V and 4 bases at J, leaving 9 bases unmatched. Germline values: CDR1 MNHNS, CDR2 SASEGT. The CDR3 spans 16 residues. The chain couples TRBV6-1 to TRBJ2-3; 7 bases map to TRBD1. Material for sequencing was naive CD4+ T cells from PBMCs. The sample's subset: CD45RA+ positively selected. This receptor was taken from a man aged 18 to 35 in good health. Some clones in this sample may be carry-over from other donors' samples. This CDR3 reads CASSEYGAGGPDTQYF. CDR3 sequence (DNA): TGTGCCAGCAGTGAATATGGGGCAGGGGGACCAGATACGCAGTATTTT.